The clone carrying this T cell receptor beta chain was found a few times. The antigen is not known. Mismatch with germline at one junction end may stem from a read error. These data originate in a study of molecular identifiers for immune sequencing clone quantification. Study-level points and caveats: Whereas naive cells kept under 1% of molecules in clones above 20 RNA copies, such clones held over 97% in effectors.

Generation of bulk TCR libraries relied on previously described methods and listed TCR primers. TCRdb re-called the PCR reads through MiXCR, storing one row per CDR3 protein. This sample has 68,000 or so distinct CDR3 sequences, with about 17% found just once. Naive CD8 T cells, phenotype CD8+CD4-CCR7+CD45RA+, were sorted. The CDR3 covers 11 residues. From germline, CDR1 is SGHRS and CDR2 YFSETQ. The rearrangement uses TRBV5-1 and TRBJ2-5; D may be TRBD1 (6 bases). This receptor was obtained from a human donor in good health. Some libraries in this study had Jurkat cell RNA spiked in. The sequenced sample was naive CD8+ T cells from blood, with Jurkat cell RNA spiked in. Noted subset: FACS-sorted CD8+CD4-CCR7+CD45RA+ naive T cells. The CDR3 nucleotides are TGCGCCAGCAGCTTTAAGGGGGAGTCGATCTTC. Amino acid sequence: CASSFKGESIF.